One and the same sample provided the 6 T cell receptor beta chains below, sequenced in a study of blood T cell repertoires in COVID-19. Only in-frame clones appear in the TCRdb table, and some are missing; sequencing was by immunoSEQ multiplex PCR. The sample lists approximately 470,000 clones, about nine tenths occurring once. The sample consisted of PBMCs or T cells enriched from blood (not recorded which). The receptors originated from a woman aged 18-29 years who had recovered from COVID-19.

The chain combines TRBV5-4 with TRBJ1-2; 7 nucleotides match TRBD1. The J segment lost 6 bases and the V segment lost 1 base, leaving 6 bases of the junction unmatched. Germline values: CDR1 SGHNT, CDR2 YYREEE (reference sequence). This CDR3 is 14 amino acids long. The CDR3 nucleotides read TGTGCCAGCAGCTTGACCGGGACAGTTGATGGCTACACCTTC. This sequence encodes CASSLTGTVDGYTF.

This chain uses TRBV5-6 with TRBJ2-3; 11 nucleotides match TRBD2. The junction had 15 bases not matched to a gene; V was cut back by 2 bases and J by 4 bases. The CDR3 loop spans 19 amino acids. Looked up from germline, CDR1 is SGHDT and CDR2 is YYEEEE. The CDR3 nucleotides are TGTGCCAGCAGCTTTATTGGTGGGGCTAGCGGGGGGATGGCAGATACGCAGTATTTT. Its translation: CASSFIGGASGGMADTQYF.

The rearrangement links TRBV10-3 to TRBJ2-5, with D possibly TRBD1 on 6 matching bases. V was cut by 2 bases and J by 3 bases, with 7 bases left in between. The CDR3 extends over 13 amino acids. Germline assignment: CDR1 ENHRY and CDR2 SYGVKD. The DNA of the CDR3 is TGTGCCATCAGTGAGAACAGGGAAGAGACCCAGTACTTC. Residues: CAISENREETQYF.

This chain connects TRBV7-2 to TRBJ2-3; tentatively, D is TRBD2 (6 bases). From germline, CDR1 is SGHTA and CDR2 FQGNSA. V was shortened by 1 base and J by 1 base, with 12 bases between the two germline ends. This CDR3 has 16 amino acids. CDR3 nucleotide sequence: TGTGCCAGCAGCTTAGGATTGTGGGGGGGCACAGATACGCAGTATTTT. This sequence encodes CASSLGLWGGTDTQYF. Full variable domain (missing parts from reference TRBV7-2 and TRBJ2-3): GAGVSQSPSNKVTEKGKDVELRCDPISGHTALYWYRQSLGQGLEFLIYFQGNSAPDKSGLPSDRFSAERTGGSVSTLTIQRTQQEDSAVYLCASSLGLWGGTDTQYFGPGTRLTVL.

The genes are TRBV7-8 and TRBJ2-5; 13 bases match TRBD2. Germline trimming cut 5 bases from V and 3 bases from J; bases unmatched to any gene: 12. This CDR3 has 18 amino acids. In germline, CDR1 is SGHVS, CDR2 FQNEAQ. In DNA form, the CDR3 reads TGTGCCAGCAGCCTAGGACTAGCGGGGGTCCGATTCAAAGAGACCCAGTACTTC. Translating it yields CASSLGLAGVRFKETQYF. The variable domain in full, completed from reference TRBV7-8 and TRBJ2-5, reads GAGVSQSPRYKVAKRGQDVALRCDPISGHVSLFWYQQALGQGPEFLTYFQNEAQLDKSGLPSDRFFAERPEGSVSTLKIQRTQQEDSAVYLCASSLGLAGVRFKETQYFGPGTRLLVL.

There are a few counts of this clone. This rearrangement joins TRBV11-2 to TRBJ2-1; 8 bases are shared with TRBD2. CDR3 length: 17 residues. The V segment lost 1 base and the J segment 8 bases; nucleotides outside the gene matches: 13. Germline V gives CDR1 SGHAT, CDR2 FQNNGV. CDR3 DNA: TGTGCCAGCAGCTTAGGGGCGGGGGGCCCGGTTTTAGATGAGCAGTTCTTC. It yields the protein CASSLGAGGPVLDEQFF.